A selection of T cell receptor beta chains follows, all from one sample in a study of somatic mutations in cytotoxic T cells in rheumatoid arthritis. Using immunoSEQ multiplex PCR, the repertoire was profiled, and TCRdb retains in-frame clones only, with some absent. The sample lists about 20,000 clones; around 83% were seen once. The sample taken for sequencing was CD8+ T cells sorted from blood. The receptor source for this set is a woman aged 50 to 60 in good health. The CDR3 runs from the conserved cysteine through the conserved F or W. The D gene is left open where the match is weak. Only part of the rows carry a size: once, few, many, or a class if the clone is expanded.

D gene,J gene,CDR3 length,clone size,V gene,CDR3 protein,CDR3 DNA
NA,TRBJ2-1,15,NA,TRBV9,CASSVAGAIYNEQFF,TGTGCCAGCAGCGTAGCAGGGGCGATCTACAATGAGCAGTTCTTC
TRBD2,TRBJ2-3,16,NA,TRBV9,CASSVPLAGGPDTQYF,TGTGCCAGCAGCGTCCCCCTAGCGGGGGGGCCGGATACGCAGTATTTT
TRBD1,TRBJ1-4,15,NA,TRBV4-3,CASSQETGAYEKLFF,TGCGCCAGCAGCCAAGAAACAGGGGCGTATGAAAAACTGTTTTTT
NA,TRBJ1-5,17,NA,TRBV4-3,CASSQDFSRGAGQPQHF,TGCGCCAGCAGCCAAGATTTTTCTCGGGGGGCCGGTCAGCCCCAGCATTTT
NA,TRBJ1-2,15,NA,TRBV7-7,CASTQPGEVLHGYTF,TGTGCTAGCACTCAACCCGGGGAGGTCCTCCATGGCTACACCTTC
TRBD1,TRBJ1-2,11,NA,TRBV5-4,CASRQGAGYTF,TGTGCCAGCAGGCAGGGGGCTGGCTACACCTTC
TRBD1,TRBJ1-5,16,NA,TRBV4-3,CASSQEVGTGGQPQHF,TGCGCCAGCAGCCAAGAGGTCGGGACAGGGGGCCAGCCCCAGCATTTT
NA,TRBJ1-6,17,NA,TRBV7-6,CASSPSLVRAYNSPLHF,TGTGCCAGCAGCCCATCCTTGGTTAGGGCCTATAATTCACCCCTCCACTTT
NA,TRBJ1-1,15,NA,TRBV21-1,CASSKPSEGSTEAFF,TGTGCCAGCAGCAAACCTTCGGAAGGCAGTACTGAAGCTTTCTTT
NA,TRBJ2-1,12,NA,TRBV7-6,CASSLGVMEQFF,TGTGCCAGCAGCTTAGGGGTAATGGAGCAGTTCTTC
NA,TRBJ2-3,16,NA,TRBV5-6,CASSLGQRPSADTQYF,TGTGCCAGCAGCCTTGGACAACGACCTAGCGCAGATACGCAGTATTTT
TRBD1,TRBJ2-5,15,NA,TRBV6-6,CASSYQDRWGETQYF,TGTGCCAGCAGTTACCAGGACAGGTGGGGGGAGACCCAGTACTTC
NA,TRBJ2-3,14,NA,TRBV28,CASSRTASTDTQYF,TGTGCCAGCAGCCGGACGGCTAGCACAGATACGCAGTATTTT
NA,TRBJ2-7,13,once,TRBV25-1,CASISPNHYEQYF,TGTGCCAGCATTTCGCCGAATCACTACGAGCAGTACTTC
NA,TRBJ1-1,15,NA,TRBV4-3,CASSPQQVMNTEAFF,TGCGCCAGCAGCCCGCAGCAGGTCATGAACACTGAAGCTTTCTTT
NA,TRBJ1-1,13,few,TRBV7-8,CASSLGTHTEAFF,TGTGCCAGCAGCCTGGGAACACACACTGAAGCTTTCTTT
NA,TRBJ1-1,12,once,TRBV7-9,CASSFTNTEAFF,TGTGCCAGCAGCTTCACGAACACTGAAGCTTTCTTT
NA,TRBJ2-3,14,NA,TRBV7-9,CASSSLAATDTQYF,TGTGCCAGCAGCTCCTTAGCGGCGACAGATACGCAGTATTTT
NA,TRBJ1-5,12,NA,TRBV27,CASSYPDQPQHF,TGTGCCAGCAGTTATCCGGATCAGCCCCAGCATTTT
NA,TRBJ2-7,13,NA,TRBV27,CASSWGHLYEQYF,TGTGCCAGCAGTTGGGGACATCTCTACGAGCAGTACTTC
NA,TRBJ1-1,14,NA,TRBV7-9,CASSLYGMNTEAFF,TGTGCCAGCAGCTTATACGGTATGAACACTGAAGCTTTCTTT
TRBD2,TRBJ2-2,16,NA,TRBV4-3,CASSPLGGGVTGELFF,TGCGCCAGCAGCCCACTTGGCGGGGGAGTGACCGGGGAGCTGTTTTTT
TRBD1,TRBJ1-4,13,NA,TRBV29-1,CSVQGGMGEKLFF,TGCAGCGTCCAAGGGGGCATGGGTGAAAAACTGTTTTTT
NA,TRBJ2-5,14,NA,TRBV11-2,CASSSPTSGETQYF,TGTGCCAGCAGCTCCCCGACTAGTGGAGAGACCCAGTACTTC
NA,TRBJ2-2,16,NA,TRBV7-9,CASSSTRGLNTGELFF,TGTGCCAGCAGCTCCACTCGGGGGCTGAACACCGGGGAGCTGTTTTTT
NA,TRBJ2-3,13,NA,TRBV13,CASSLGGTDTQYF,TGTGCCAGCAGTCTCGGGGGCACAGATACGCAGTATTTT
NA,TRBJ2-4,16,NA,TRBV2,CASSEALRSRWDIQYF,TGTGCCAGCAGTGAAGCGCTTCGGTCTCGTTGGGACATTCAGTACTTC
NA,TRBJ1-3,18,NA,TRBV11-2,CASSLVGRDTRVGNTIYF,TGTGCCAGCAGCTTAGTAGGTCGCGATACCCGGGTTGGAAACACCATATATTTT
TRBD1,TRBJ1-1,17,NA,TRBV27,CASSLGPGTGGEAEAFF,TGTGCCAGCAGTTTAGGTCCCGGGACAGGGGGCGAAGCTGAAGCTTTCTTT
NA,TRBJ1-6,15,NA,TRBV4-3,CASSQESRHPSPLHF,TGCGCCAGCAGCCAAGAGAGCCGCCATCCTTCACCCCTCCACTTT
NA,TRBJ1-5,13,NA,TRBV2,CASSESQMQPQHF,TGTGCCAGCAGTGAAAGCCAGATGCAGCCCCAGCATTTT
NA,TRBJ2-7,16,NA,TRBV6-6,CASSYSGAVSSYEQYF,TGTGCCAGCAGTTACTCCGGGGCAGTATCTTCCTACGAGCAGTACTTC
NA,TRBJ2-5,15,NA,TRBV5-8,CASSLWGGAQETQYF,TGTGCCAGCAGCTTGTGGGGGGGGGCCCAAGAGACCCAGTACTTC
NA,TRBJ2-7,13,NA,TRBV5-4,CASSDTSNYEQYF,TGTGCCAGCAGCGATACGAGTAACTACGAGCAGTACTTC
NA,TRBJ1-1,15,NA,TRBV6-1,CASAPVERQSTEAFF,TGTGCCAGCGCCCCGGTAGAGAGACAGTCCACTGAAGCTTTCTTT
NA,TRBJ1-4,14,NA,TRBV5-1,CASSLTAGREKLFF,TGCGCCAGCAGCTTGACCGCAGGGCGGGAAAAACTGTTTTTT
TRBD1,TRBJ1-5,12,once,TRBV6-1,CASRQGSEPQHF,TGTGCCAGCAGACAGGGGTCAGAGCCCCAGCATTTT
NA,TRBJ1-2,18,once,TRBV4-1,CASSQGEGNGGYPNGYTF,TGCGCCAGCAGCCAAGGGGAGGGCAACGGGGGCTACCCTAATGGCTACACCTTC
NA,TRBJ2-3,15,NA,TRBV9,CASSVGGGVEDTQYF,TGTGCCAGCAGCGTAGGGGGCGGGGTTGAAGATACGCAGTATTTT
TRBD1,TRBJ2-7,14,NA,TRBV11-2,CASSPPGQVYEQYF,TGTGCCAGCAGCCCGCCGGGACAGGTCTACGAGCAGTACTTC
NA,TRBJ2-1,12,NA,TRBV4-1,CASSQSRDEQFF,TGCGCCAGCAGCCAATCGAGAGATGAGCAGTTCTTC
NA,TRBJ2-3,14,NA,TRBV7-8,CASSLGGAIDTQYF,TGTGCCAGCAGCTTAGGGGGCGCAATAGATACGCAGTATTTT
NA,TRBJ1-5,15,NA,TRBV29-1,CSVEVGVGGNQPQHF,TGCAGCGTTGAAGTCGGAGTTGGGGGCAATCAGCCCCAGCATTTT
TRBD1,TRBJ2-7,15,NA,TRBV6-1,CASSPADREGDEQYF,TGTGCCAGCAGCCCAGCGGACAGGGAAGGTGACGAGCAGTACTTC
TRBD2,TRBJ2-1,17,NA,TRBV25-1,CASSDIPMGLPYNEQFF,TGTGCCAGCAGTGATATCCCGATGGGACTACCTTACAATGAGCAGTTCTTC
NA,TRBJ1-1,12,few,TRBV13,CASSSANPEAFF,TGTGCCAGCAGCTCCGCTAATCCTGAAGCTTTCTTT
NA,TRBJ2-1,14,NA,TRBV5-1,CASSQNPGKDEQFF,TGCGCCAGCAGCCAAAATCCGGGGAAGGATGAGCAGTTCTTC
NA,TRBJ2-1,14,NA,TRBV29-1,CSVERTDVYNEQFF,TGCAGCGTTGAGCGGACGGACGTCTACAATGAGCAGTTCTTC
TRBD1,TRBJ1-4,15,once,TRBV6-1,CASSEVLGGGEKLFF,TGTGCCAGCAGTGAAGTATTAGGGGGCGGTGAAAAACTGTTTTTT
NA,TRBJ2-1,14,NA,TRBV9,CASSVAEGWDEQFF,TGTGCCAGCAGCGTAGCAGAAGGTTGGGATGAGCAGTTCTTC
TRBD1,TRBJ2-3,16,NA,TRBV6-1,CASSEPYRGHTDTQYF,TGTGCCAGCAGTGAACCCTACAGGGGGCACACAGATACGCAGTATTTT
TRBD2,TRBJ2-7,14,NA,TRBV4-3,CASSQREGTYEQYF,TGCGCCAGCAGCCAAAGGGAGGGGACCTACGAGCAGTACTTC
TRBD1,TRBJ2-3,14,NA,TRBV2,CASRGGAGTDTQYF,TGTGCCAGCAGAGGGGGCGCGGGCACAGATACGCAGTATTTT